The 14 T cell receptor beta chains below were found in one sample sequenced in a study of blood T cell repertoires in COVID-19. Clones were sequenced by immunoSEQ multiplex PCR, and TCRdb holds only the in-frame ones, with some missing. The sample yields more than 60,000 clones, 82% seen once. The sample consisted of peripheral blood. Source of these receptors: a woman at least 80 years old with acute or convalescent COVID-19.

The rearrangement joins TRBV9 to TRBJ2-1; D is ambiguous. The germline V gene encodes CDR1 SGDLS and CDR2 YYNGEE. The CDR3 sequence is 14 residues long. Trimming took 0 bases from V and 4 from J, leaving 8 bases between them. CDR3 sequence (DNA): TGTGCCAGCAGCGTAGATCCAGGATACAATGAGCAGTTCTTC. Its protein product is CASSVDPGYNEQFF.

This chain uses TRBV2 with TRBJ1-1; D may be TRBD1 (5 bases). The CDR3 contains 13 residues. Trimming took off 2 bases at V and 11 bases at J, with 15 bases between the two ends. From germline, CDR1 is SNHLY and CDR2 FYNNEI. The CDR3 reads CASSERPEGLAFF. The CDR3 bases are TGTGCCAGCAGTGAAAGGCCCGAGGGACTGGCTTTCTTT.

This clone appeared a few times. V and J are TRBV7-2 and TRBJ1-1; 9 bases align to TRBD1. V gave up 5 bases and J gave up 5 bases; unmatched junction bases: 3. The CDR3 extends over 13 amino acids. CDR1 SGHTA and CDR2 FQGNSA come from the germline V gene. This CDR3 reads CASSIGQGTEAFF. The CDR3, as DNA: TGTGCCAGCAGCATTGGACAGGGGACTGAAGCTTTCTTT.

The CDR3 loop is CATRKSGRASDTQYF. CDR3 nucleotide sequence: TGTGCCACCAGGAAGAGCGGGAGGGCATCAGATACGCAGTATTTT. The rearrangement uses TRBV24-1 and TRBJ2-3; 10 bases map to TRBD2. Germline V gives CDR1 KGHDR, CDR2 SFDVKD. The CDR3 has 15 residues. V gave up 7 bases and J gave up 4 bases; unmatched junction bases: 7.

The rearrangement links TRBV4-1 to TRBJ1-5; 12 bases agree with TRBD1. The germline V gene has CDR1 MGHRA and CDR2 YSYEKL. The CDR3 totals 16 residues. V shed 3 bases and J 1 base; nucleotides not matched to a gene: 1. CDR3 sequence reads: CASSQGQGASNQPQHF. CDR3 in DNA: TGCGCCAGCAGCCAGGGACAGGGGGCGAGCAATCAGCCCCAGCATTTT.

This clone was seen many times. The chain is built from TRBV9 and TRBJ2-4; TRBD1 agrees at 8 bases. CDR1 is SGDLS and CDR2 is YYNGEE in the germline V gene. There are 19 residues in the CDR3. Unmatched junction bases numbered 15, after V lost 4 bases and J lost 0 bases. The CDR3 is CASSPLSGQGTEAKNIQYF. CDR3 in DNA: TGTGCCAGCAGCCCCCTATCCGGACAGGGTACCGAAGCCAAAAACATTCAGTACTTC.

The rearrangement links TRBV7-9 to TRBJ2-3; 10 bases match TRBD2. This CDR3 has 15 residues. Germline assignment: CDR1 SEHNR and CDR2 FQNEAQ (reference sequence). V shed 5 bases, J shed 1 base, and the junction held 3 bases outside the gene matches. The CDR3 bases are TGTGCCAGCAGCACTAGCGGGGTGGGCACAGATACGCAGTATTTT. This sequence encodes CASSTSGVGTDTQYF.

The CDR3 protein is CASTGLEGLDGYTF. DNA for the CDR3: TGTGCCAGCACCGGACTGGAGGGGTTGGATGGCTACACCTTC. The chain joins TRBV9 to TRBJ1-2; D perhaps matches TRBD1 (5 bases). The CDR3 runs to 14 residues. V lost 6 bases and J lost 6, with 18 bases in between. Germline CDR1 and CDR2: SGDLS and YYNGEE.

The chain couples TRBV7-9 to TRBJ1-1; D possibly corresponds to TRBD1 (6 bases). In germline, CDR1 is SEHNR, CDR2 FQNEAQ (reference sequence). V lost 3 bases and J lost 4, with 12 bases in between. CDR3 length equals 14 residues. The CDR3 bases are TGTGCCAGCAGCTTCCCAGGGGATGGCACTGAAGCTTTCTTT. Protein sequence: CASSFPGDGTEAFF.

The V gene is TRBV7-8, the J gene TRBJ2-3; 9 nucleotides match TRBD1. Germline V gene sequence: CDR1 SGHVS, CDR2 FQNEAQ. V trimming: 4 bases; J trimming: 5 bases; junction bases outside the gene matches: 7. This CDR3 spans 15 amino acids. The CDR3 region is CASSYPGTGRDTQYF. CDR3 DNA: TGTGCCAGCAGCTACCCCGGGACAGGGAGAGATACGCAGTATTTT.

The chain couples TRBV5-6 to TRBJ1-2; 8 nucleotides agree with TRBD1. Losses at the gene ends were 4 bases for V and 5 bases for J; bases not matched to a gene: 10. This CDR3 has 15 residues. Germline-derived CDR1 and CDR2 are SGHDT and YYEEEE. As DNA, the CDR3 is TGTGCCAGCAGCCCGCAAGGGACAGGTTTTTATGGCTACACCTTC. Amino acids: CASSPQGTGFYGYTF.

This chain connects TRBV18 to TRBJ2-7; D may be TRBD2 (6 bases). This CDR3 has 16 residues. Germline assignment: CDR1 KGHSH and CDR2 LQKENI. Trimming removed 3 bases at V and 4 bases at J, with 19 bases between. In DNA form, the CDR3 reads TGTGCCAGCTCACCGATCAGGCGGGATAAACTGTACGAGCAGTACTTC. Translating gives CASSPIRRDKLYEQYF.

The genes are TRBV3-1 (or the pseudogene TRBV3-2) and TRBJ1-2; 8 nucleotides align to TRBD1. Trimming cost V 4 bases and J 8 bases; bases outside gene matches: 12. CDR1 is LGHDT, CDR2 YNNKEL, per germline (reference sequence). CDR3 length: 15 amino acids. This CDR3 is CASSRPGGRTHGYTF. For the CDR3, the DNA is TGTGCCAGCAGCCGCCCAGGGGGCAGGACCCACGGCTACACCTTC.

The CDR3 loop reads CASSRDRADEKLFF. The CDR3 DNA reads as TGTGCCAGCAGCCGGGACAGGGCCGATGAAAAACTGTTTTTT. The genes are TRBV7-2 and TRBJ1-4; 9 nucleotides align to TRBD1. Germline lookup yields CDR1 SGHTA and CDR2 FQGNSA. The CDR3 runs 14 residues. J was trimmed by 6 bases and V by 5 bases; bases with no gene match: 4. The full variable domain, rest sourced from reference TRBV7-2 and TRBJ1-4, is GAGVSQSPSNKVTEKGKDVELRCDPISGHTALYWYRQSLGQGLEFLIYFQGNSAPDKSGLPSDRFSAERTGGSVSTLTIQRTQQEDSAVYLCASSRDRADEKLFFGSGTQLSVL.